This T cell receptor (beta chain) was profiled in a study of T cells after yellow fever vaccination. In the study overall: SMART-Seq v4 Ultra Low Input handled preparation of low-cell-number fractions.

Broader study findings: Re-detected after boosting: most primary clones, about 96% of CD4 and 88% of CD8. Bulk-population clonotypes that are abundant could appear as contaminants in FACS-sorted repertoires.

A few counts support this clonotype. Its antigen remains unidentified. Making TCR cDNA involved 5'RACE template switching, which added UMIs and a universal primer site. TCRdb itself ran the 5' RACE reads through MiXCR, one entry per CDR3 protein. The sample includes over 250,000 distinct CDR3 sequences, 4.1% of them seen just once. The clonotype originates from a man between 18 and 35 years old who received the YFV17D yellow fever vaccine. The sample was PBMCs, taken 5 days after the yellow fever booster vaccination.

This CDR3 reads CASSLSVRGLYTQYF. The CDR3 bases are TGTGCCAGCAGTTTATCTGTGCGGGGTCTTTACACGCAGTATTTT. This sequence joins TRBV27 and TRBJ2-3; perhaps TRBD2 as D (6 bases). The length of the CDR3 is 15 residues. Deletions cut 0 bases from V and 9 bases from J, with 16 bases between. Looked up from germline, CDR1 is MNHEY and CDR2 is SMNVEV (reference sequence).